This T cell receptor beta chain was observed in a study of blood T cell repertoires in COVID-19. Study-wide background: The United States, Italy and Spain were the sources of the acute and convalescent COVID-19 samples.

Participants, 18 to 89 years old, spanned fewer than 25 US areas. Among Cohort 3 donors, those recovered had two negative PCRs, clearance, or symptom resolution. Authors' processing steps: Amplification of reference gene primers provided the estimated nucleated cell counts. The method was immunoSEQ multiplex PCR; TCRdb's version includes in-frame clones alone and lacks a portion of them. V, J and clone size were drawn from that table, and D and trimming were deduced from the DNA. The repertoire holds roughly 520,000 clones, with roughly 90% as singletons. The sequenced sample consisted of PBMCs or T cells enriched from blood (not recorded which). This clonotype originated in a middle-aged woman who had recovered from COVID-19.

Here the CDR3 reads CASTLLAGGSLDEQFF. The CDR3 region has the DNA TGTGCCAGCACCCTACTAGCGGGAGGTTCCCTGGATGAGCAGTTCTTC. The J gene is TRBJ2-1, the V gene TRBV7-9, with 12 bases fitting TRBD2. J was trimmed by 8 bases and V by 7 bases; bases with no gene match: 12. Per the germline V gene, CDR1 is SEHNR and CDR2 is FQNEAQ (reference sequence). The CDR3 spans 16 residues. The entire variable domain, with the rest obtained from reference TRBV7-9 and TRBJ2-1, is as follows: DTGVSQNPRHKITKRGQNVTFRCDPISEHNRLYWYRQTLGQGPEFLTYFQNEAQLEKSRLLSDRFSAERPKGSFSTLEIQRTEQGDSAMYLCASTLLAGGSLDEQFFGPGTRLTVL.